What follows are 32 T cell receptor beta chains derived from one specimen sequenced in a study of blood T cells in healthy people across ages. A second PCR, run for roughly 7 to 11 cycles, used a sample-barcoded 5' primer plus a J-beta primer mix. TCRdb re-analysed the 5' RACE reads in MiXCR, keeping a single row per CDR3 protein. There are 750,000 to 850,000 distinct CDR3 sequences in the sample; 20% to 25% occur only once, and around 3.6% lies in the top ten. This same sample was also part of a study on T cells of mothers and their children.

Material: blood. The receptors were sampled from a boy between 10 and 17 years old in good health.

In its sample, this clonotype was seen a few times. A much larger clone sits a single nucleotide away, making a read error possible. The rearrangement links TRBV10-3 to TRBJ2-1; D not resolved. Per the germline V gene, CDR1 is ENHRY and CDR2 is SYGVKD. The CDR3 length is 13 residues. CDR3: CAIRERSYNEQSF. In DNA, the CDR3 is TGTGCCATCAGGGAGAGGTCCTACAATGAGCAGTCCTTC.

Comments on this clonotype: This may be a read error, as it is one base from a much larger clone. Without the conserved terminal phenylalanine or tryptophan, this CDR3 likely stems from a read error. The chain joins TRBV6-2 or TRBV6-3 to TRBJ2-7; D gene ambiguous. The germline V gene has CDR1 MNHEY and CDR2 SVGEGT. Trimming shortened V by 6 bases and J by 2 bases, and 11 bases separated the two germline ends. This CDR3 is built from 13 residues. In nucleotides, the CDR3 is TGTGCCAGCAGCCGAGACACCACCTACGAGCAGTACCTC. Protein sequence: CASSRDTTYEQYL.

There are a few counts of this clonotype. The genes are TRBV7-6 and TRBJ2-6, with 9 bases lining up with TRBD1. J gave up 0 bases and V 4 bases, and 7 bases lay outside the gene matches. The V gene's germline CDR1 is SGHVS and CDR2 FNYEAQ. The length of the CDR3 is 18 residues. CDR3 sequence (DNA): TGTGCCAGCAGCTATCGGACAGGGGACCTCTCTGGGGCCAACGTCCTGACTTTC. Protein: CASSYRTGDLSGANVLTF. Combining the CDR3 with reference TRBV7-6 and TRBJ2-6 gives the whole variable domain GAGVSQSPRYKVTKRGQDVALRCDPISGHVSLYWYRQALGQGPEFLTYFNYEAQQDKSGLPNDRFSAERPEGSISTLTIQRTEQRDSAMYRCASSYRTGDLSGANVLTFGAGSRLTVL.

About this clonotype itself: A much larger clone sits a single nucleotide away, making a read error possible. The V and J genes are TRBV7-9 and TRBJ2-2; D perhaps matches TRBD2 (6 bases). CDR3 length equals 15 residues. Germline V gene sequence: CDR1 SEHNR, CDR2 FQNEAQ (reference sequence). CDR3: CAGSLRGTNTGELFF. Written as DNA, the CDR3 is TGTGCCGGCAGCCTCCGGGGGACCAACACCGGGGAGCTGTTTTTT.

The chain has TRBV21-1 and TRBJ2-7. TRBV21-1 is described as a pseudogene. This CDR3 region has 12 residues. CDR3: CASKVGPYEQYF. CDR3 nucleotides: TGTGCCAGCAAGGTGGGTCCCTACGAGCAGTACTTC.

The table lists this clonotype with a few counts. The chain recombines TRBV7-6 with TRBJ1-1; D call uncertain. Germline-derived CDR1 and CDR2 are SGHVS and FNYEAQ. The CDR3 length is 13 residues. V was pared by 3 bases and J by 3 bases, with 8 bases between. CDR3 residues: CASSFHSYTEAFF. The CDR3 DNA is TGTGCCAGCAGCTTTCATAGTTACACTGAAGCTTTCTTT.

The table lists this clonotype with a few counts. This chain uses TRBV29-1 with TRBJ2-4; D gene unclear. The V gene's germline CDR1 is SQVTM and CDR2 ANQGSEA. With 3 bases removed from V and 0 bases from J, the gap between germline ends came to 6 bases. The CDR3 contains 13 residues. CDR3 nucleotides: TGCAGCGTTGAGGAGATAGCCAAAAACATTCAGTACTTC. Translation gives CSVEEIAKNIQYF.

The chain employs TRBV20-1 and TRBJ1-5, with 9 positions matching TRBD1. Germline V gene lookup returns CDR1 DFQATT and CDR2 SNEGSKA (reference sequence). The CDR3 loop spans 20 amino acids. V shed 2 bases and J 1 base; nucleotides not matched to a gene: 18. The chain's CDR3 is CSARIVRGTGKGVSNQPQHF. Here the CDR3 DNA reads TGCAGTGCTAGAATCGTGCGGGGGACAGGGAAGGGGGTAAGCAATCAGCCCCAGCATTTT.

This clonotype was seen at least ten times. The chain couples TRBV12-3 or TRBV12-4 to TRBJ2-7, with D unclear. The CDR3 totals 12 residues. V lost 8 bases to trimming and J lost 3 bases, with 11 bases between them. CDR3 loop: CASSPDLYEQYF. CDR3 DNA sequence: TGTGCCAGCTCACCAGACCTCTACGAGCAGTACTTC.

The CDR3 sequence: CASSFRGGVKQFF. The CDR3 DNA is TGTGCCAGCAGTTTTCGCGGGGGGGTTAAGCAGTTCTTC. The J gene is TRBJ2-1, the V gene TRBV6-6, with TRBD2 identical over 9 bases. The V segment lost 4 bases and the J segment 11 bases; nucleotides outside the gene matches: 6. CDR3 length: 13 amino acids. Germline CDR1 reads MNHNY; CDR2 reads SVGAGI (reference sequence).

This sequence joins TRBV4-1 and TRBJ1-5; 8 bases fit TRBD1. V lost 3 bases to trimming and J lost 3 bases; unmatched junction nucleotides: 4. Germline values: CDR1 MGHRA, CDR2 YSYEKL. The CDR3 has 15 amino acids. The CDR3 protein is CASSHDRGDNQPQHF. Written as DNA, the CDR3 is TGCGCCAGCAGCCATGACAGGGGAGACAATCAGCCCCAGCATTTT.

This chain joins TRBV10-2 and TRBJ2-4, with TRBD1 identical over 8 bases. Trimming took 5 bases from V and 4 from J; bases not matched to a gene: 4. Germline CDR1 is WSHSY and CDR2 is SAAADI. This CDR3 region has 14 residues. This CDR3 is CASSKTGAKNIQYF. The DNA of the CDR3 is TGCGCCAGCAGTAAGACAGGGGCTAAAAACATTCAGTACTTC.

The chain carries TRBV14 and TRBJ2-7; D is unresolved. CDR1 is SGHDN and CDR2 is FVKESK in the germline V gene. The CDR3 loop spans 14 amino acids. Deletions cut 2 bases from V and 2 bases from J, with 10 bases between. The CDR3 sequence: CASSQIRRAYEQYF. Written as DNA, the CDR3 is TGTGCCAGCAGCCAAATCCGGAGAGCCTACGAGCAGTACTTC.

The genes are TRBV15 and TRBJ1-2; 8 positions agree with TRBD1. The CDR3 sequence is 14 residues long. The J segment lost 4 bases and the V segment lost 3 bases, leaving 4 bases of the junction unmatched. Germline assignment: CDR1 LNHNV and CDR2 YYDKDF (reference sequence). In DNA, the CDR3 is TGTGCCACCAGCAGTGGACAGGGCCGCTATGGCTACACCTTC. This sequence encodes CATSSGQGRYGYTF.

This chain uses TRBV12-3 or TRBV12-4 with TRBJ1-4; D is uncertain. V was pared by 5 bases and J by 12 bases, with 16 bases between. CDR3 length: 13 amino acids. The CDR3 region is CASSQDRGGELFF. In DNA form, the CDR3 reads TGTGCCAGCAGTCAAGACCGAGGTGGGGAACTGTTTTTT.

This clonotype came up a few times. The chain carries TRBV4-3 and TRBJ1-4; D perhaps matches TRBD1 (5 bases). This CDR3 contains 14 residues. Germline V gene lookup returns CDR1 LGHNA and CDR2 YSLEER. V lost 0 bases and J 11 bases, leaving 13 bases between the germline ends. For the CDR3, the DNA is TGCGCCAGCAGCCAAGATCCTCGTGAGGGGAAACTGTTTTTT. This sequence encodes CASSQDPREGKLFF.

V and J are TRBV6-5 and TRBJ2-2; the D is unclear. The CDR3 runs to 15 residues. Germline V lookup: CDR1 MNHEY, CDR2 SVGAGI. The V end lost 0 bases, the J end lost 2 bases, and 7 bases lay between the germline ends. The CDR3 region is CASSYSHSNTGELFF. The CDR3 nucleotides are TGTGCCAGCAGTTACTCGCACAGTAACACCGGGGAGCTGTTTTTT.

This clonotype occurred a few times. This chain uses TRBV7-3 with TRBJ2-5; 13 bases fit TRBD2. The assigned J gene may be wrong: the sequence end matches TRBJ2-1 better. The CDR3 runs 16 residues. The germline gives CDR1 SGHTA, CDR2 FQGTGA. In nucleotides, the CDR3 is TGTGCCAGCAGCTTAAGCCGGACTAGCGGGAGTTTCGAGCAGTTCTTC. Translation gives CASSLSRTSGSFEQFF.

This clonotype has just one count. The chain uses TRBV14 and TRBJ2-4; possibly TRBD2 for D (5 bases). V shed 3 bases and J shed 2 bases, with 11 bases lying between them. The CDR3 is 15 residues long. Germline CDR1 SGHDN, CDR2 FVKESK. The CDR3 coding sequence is TGTGCCAGCAGCCAGGGGAGCGCCCCCAAAAACATTCAGTACTTC. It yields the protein CASSQGSAPKNIQYF. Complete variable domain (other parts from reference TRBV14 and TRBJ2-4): EAGVTQFPSHSVIEKGQTVTLRCDPISGHDNLYWYRRVMGKEIKFLLHFVKESKQDESGMPNNRFLAERTGGTYSTLKVQPAELEDSGVYFCASSQGSAPKNIQYFGAGTRLSVL.

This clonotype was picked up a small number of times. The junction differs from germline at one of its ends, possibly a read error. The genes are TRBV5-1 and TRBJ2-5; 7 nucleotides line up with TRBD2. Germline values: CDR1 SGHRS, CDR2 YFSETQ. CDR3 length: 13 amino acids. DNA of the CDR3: TGTGCCAGCAGCTTTGGTAGCGGGGAGACCCAGTACTTC. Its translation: CASSFGSGETQYF.

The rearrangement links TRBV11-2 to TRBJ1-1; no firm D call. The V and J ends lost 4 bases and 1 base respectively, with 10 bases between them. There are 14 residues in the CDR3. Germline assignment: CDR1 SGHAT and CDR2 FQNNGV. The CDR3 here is CASSSAYQNTEAFF. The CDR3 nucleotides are TGTGCCAGCAGCTCGGCGTATCAGAACACTGAAGCTTTCTTT.

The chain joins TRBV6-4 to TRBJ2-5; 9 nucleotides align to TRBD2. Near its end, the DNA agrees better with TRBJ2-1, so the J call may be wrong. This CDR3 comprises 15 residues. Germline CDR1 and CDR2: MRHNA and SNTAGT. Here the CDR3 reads CASSTETSGYNEQFF. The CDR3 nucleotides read TGTGCCAGCAGTACCGAGACTAGCGGTTACAATGAGCAGTTCTTC.

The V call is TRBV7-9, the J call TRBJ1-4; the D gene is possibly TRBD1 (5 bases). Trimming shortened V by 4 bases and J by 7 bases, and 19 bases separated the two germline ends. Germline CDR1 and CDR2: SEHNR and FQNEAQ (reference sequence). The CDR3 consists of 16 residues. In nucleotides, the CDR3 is TGTGCCAGCAGCTCGAAAGAGTCCAGGGCTGGTGAAAAACTGTTTTTT. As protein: CASSSKESRAGEKLFF.

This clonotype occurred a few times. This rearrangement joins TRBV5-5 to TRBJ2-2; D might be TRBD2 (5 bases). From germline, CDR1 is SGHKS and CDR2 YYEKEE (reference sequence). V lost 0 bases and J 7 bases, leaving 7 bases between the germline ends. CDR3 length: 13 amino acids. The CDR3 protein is CASSLGTSGELFF. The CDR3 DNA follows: TGTGCCAGCAGCTTGGGCACTAGCGGGGAGCTGTTTTTT.

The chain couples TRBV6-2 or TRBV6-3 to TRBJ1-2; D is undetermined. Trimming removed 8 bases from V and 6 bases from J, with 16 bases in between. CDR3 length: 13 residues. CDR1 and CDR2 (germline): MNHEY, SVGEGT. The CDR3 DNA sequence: TGTGCCAGCTCTCCAGGAGAAGGGAATGGCTACACCTTC. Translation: CASSPGEGNGYTF.

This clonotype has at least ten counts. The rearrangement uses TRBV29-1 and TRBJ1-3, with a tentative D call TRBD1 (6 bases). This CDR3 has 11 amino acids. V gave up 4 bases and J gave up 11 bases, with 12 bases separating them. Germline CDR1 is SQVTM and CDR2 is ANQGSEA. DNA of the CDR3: TGCAGCGTTGGCCCGGACAGATCCATATATTTT. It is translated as CSVGPDRSIYF.

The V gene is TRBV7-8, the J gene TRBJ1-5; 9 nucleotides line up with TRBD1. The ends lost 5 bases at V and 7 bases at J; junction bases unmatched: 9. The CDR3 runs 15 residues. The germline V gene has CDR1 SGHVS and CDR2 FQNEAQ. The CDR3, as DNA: TGTGCCAGCAGCACGGGGACAGGGCAAAAACAGCCCCAGCATTTT. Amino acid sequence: CASSTGTGQKQPQHF.

DNA for the CDR3: TGCAGTGCTAGATCTAGCGGGAGGGCCGGGGAGCTGTTTTTT. It translates to CSARSSGRAGELFF. The gene calls are TRBV20-1 and TRBJ2-2; 12 bases are shared with TRBD2. This CDR3 contains 14 residues. After removal of 2 bases from V and 6 bases from J, the junction contained 1 base not matched to a gene. From germline, CDR1 is DFQATT and CDR2 SNEGSKA (reference sequence).

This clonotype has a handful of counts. CDR3 sequence (DNA): TGCGCCAGCAGCCCGGTAAACCTGGACGGCTATGGCTACACCTTC. The encoded protein is CASSPVNLDGYGYTF. The chain couples TRBV5-1 to TRBJ1-2; D is undetermined. The germline gives CDR1 SGHRS, CDR2 YFSETQ. The CDR3 consists of 15 residues. V lost 4 bases, J lost 4 bases, and 17 bases lay in between.

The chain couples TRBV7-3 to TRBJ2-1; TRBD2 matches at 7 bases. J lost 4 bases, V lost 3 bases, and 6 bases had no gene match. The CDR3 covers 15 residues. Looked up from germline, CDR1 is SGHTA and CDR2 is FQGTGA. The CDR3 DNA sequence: TGTGCCAGCAGCTTCAGCGGGGCTCTATACAATGAGCAGTTCTTC. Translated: CASSFSGALYNEQFF.

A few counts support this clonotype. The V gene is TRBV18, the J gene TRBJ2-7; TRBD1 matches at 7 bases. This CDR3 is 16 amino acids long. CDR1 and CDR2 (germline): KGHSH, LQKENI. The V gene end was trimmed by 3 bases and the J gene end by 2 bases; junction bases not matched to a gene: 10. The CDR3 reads CASSPAGTATTYEQYF. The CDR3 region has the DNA TGTGCCAGCTCACCCGCTGGGACAGCGACGACCTACGAGCAGTACTTC.

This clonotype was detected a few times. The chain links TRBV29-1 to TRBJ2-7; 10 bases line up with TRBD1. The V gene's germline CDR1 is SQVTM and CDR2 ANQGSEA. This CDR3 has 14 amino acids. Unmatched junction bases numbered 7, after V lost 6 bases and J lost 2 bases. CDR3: CSVARDRGPYEQYF. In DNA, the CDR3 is TGCAGCGTGGCCCGGGACAGGGGCCCCTACGAGCAGTACTTC.